This T cell receptor (beta chain) came from a study of shared clonotypes between healthy human individuals. Findings and limits, study-wide: For naive CD4 cells, 4% to 5% of clonotypes were shared across a few donors.

Deep level was the assay's run setting. Evenly divided among several immunoSEQ plates was the genomic DNA of each subset. TCRdb's table, derived via immunoSEQ multiplex PCR, lists solely in-frame clones and lacks some. The table includes about 960,000 clones, 70% to 85% detected once. The CDR3 is made up of 15 amino acids. The germline gives CDR1 SEHNR, CDR2 FQNEAQ (reference sequence). Trimming at V came to 1 base and at J to 6 bases, leaving 7 bases not matched to a gene. As concerns this clone: Antigen: not known.

This clonotype was obtained from a man aged 18 to 30 in good health. The rearrangement joins TRBV7-9 to TRBJ1-1; 8 bases map to TRBD1. The sequenced sample was memory CD4+ T cells sorted from blood. The subset was: CD45RA-negative fraction. CDR3 bases: TGTGCCAGCAGCTTAGTCGGACAGGGTTTGGCTGAAGCTTTCTTT. Translation gives CASSLVGQGLAEAFF.